The 7 T cell receptor beta chains presented below share a single source sample, sequenced in a study of shared clonotypes between healthy human individuals. Method: immunoSEQ multiplex PCR; TCRdb's copy keeps in-frame clones and lacks some. The sample shows fewer than 3 million clones, 80% to 95% of them seen only once. Sequenced: naive CD4+ T cells from PBMCs. Subset meaning: CD45RA+ positively selected. The source is a man in his late teens or twenties in good health. Some clones in this sample may be carry-over from other donors' samples.

This chain joins TRBV9 and TRBJ2-2; D is perhaps TRBD1 or TRBD2 (5 bases each). The germline V gene encodes CDR1 SGDLS and CDR2 YYNGEE. The CDR3 has 16 amino acids. V dropped 3 bases and J dropped 3 bases, with 15 bases sitting between them. The CDR3: CASSEGTAFYTGELFF. Here the CDR3 DNA reads TGTGCCAGCAGCGAGGGGACGGCCTTCTACACCGGGGAGCTGTTTTTT.

V and J are TRBV7-2 and TRBJ2-2, with D perhaps TRBD1 (5 bases). The CDR3 spans 14 residues. Germline V CDR1 and CDR2: SGHTA, FQGNSA. V lost 4 bases to trimming and J lost 7 bases, with 13 bases between them. The CDR3, as DNA: TGTGCCAGCAGCTCCACTACCAGGGACGGGGAGCTGTTTTTT. This translates into CASSSTTRDGELFF.

The V call is TRBV11-2, the J call TRBJ2-3; no clear D gene. This CDR3 spans 13 amino acids. Germline V gene lookup returns CDR1 SGHAT and CDR2 FQNNGV. V lost 1 base and J lost 6, with 8 bases in between. The CDR3 sequence: CASSLGSSDTQYF. The DNA of the CDR3 is TGTGCCAGCAGCTTAGGGTCGAGCGATACGCAGTATTTT.

J is TRBJ2-5 and V is TRBV5-1; 7 nucleotides align to TRBD1. Germline V gives CDR1 SGHRS, CDR2 YFSETQ. V shed 3 bases and J 7 bases; nucleotides not matched to a gene: 12. The CDR3 consists of 15 residues. This CDR3 is CASSSLTGAPRTQYF. The CDR3, as DNA: TGCGCCAGCAGCTCGCTTACAGGGGCGCCAAGGACCCAGTACTTC.

This clone was seen a handful of times. This CDR3 is also generated by other DNA sequences in the sample. V is TRBV7-3 and J is TRBJ2-1; weak D call: TRBD2 (5 bases). The germline gives CDR1 SGHTA, CDR2 FQGTGA. The V end was cut by 5 bases, the J end by 5 bases, with 10 bases between. The CDR3 extends over 13 amino acids. The CDR3 DNA follows: TGTGCCAGCAGCCCTTCTAGCCACAATGAGCAGTTCTTC. Translation gives CASSPSSHNEQFF.

V gene TRBV5-1 combines with J gene TRBJ2-3; D is ambiguous. The CDR3 runs 11 residues. Trimming pared 7 bases from V and 3 bases from J, leaving 6 bases between. CDR1 is SGHRS, CDR2 YFSETQ, per germline. CDR3 coding DNA: TGCGCCAGCGGTCTAACAGATACGCAGTATTTT. Its protein is CASGLTDTQYF.

This clone was counted a single time. Other DNA sequences of this sample code for an identical CDR3. The chain has TRBV6-6 and TRBJ2-1; D is ambiguous. The CDR3 totals 15 residues. The V and J ends lost 3 bases and 0 bases respectively, with 9 bases between them. The germline gives CDR1 MNHNY, CDR2 SVGAGI (reference sequence). The CDR3 loop reads CASSYGRSSYNEQFF. The CDR3 DNA reads TGTGCCAGCAGTTATGGCAGGAGCTCCTACAATGAGCAGTTCTTC.